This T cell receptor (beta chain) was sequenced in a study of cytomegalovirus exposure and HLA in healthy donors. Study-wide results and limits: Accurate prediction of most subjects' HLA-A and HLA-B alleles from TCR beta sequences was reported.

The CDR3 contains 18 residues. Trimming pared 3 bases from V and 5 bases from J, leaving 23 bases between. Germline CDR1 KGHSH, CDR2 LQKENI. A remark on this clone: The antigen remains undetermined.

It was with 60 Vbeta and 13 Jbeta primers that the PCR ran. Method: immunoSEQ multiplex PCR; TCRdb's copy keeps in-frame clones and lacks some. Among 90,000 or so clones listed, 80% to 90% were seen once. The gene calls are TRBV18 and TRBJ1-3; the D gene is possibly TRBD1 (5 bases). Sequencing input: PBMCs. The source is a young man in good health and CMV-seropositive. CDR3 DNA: TGTGCCAGCTCACCTCAACCACCTCAGGGCGATCGAAGAAACACCATATATTTT. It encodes CASSPQPPQGDRRNTIYF.